The 17 T cell receptor beta chains listed next were all sequenced from one sample in a study of CD8 T cells in ankylosing spondylitis. TCRdb recomputed calls from the 5' RACE reads with MiXCR, one row per CDR3 protein. Of fewer than 250,000 distinct CDR3 sequences listed, about 30% are singletons. Material: blood, either unsorted or a sorted T cell fraction (not recorded which). The receptors here all came from a male donor with ankylosing spondylitis or in good health (not recorded which).

This clonotype has more than one count but fewer than ten. This chain connects TRBV6-1 to TRBJ2-1, with 7 bases matching TRBD1. This CDR3 comprises 13 residues. V dropped 4 bases and J dropped 4; count of bases not matched to a gene: 1. Per germline, CDR1 MNHNS and CDR2 SASEGT. The chain's CDR3 is CASSADRYNEQFF. CDR3 nucleotide sequence: TGTGCCAGCAGTGCGGACAGGTACAATGAGCAGTTCTTC.

The chain combines TRBV9 with TRBJ1-5; D perhaps matches TRBD1 (6 bases). CDR3 length: 14 amino acids. Trimming took 4 bases from V and 6 from J, leaving 14 bases between them. The germline V gene has CDR1 SGDLS and CDR2 YYNGEE. The CDR3 nucleotides read TGTGCCAGCAGCCCCCCCAGGGGTAGTCAGCCCCAGCATTTT. This codes for CASSPPRGSQPQHF.

This clonotype was detected a few times. The V and J genes are TRBV5-1 and TRBJ2-1; 10 nucleotides agree with TRBD1. CDR1 and CDR2 (germline): SGHRS, YFSETQ. Germline trimming cut 3 bases from V and 4 bases from J; bases unmatched to any gene: 4. The CDR3 extends over 15 amino acids. CDR3 loop: CASSSTGGRYNEQFF. In DNA form, the CDR3 reads TGCGCCAGCAGCTCGACAGGGGGCCGATACAATGAGCAGTTCTTC.

The chain recombines TRBV7-2 with TRBJ2-1; D is uncertain. Per the germline V gene, CDR1 is SGHTA and CDR2 is FQGNSA. This CDR3 is 13 amino acids long. With 5 bases removed from V and 0 bases from J, the gap between germline ends came to 5 bases. The CDR3 DNA reads TGTGCCAGCAGCCCAGTCTCCTACAATGAGCAGTTCTTC. This translates into CASSPVSYNEQFF. Full variable domain (remainder filled in from reference TRBV7-2 and TRBJ2-1): GAGVSQSPSNKVTEKGKDVELRCDPISGHTALYWYRQSLGQGLEFLIYFQGNSAPDKSGLPSDRFSAERTGGSVSTLTIQRTQQEDSAVYLCASSPVSYNEQFFGPGTRLTVL.

The chain uses TRBV28 and TRBJ1-2; D remains unclear. From germline, CDR1 is MDHEN and CDR2 SYDVKM. V was cut by 8 bases and J by 4 bases, with 14 bases left in between. The length of the CDR3 is 13 residues. The CDR3 region is CASEYSASYGYTF. The CDR3 DNA reads TGTGCCAGCGAGTACAGTGCCTCCTATGGCTACACCTTC.

This clonotype showed up just a few times. The chain is built from TRBV3-1 and TRBJ2-3, with 10 bases lining up with TRBD1. Trimming cost V 4 bases and J 3 bases; bases outside gene matches: 7. CDR1 LGHDT and CDR2 YNNKEL come from the germline V gene (reference sequence). The CDR3 runs to 16 residues. The CDR3 protein is CASSPTLGQGTDTQYF. As DNA, the CDR3 is TGTGCCAGCAGCCCAACCCTGGGACAGGGGACAGATACGCAGTATTTT.

The rearrangement uses TRBV12-3 or TRBV12-4 and TRBJ2-1, with 8 nucleotides matching TRBD1. This CDR3 spans 12 amino acids. The V gene end was trimmed by 5 bases and the J gene end by 12 bases; junction bases not matched to a gene: 6. CDR3 sequence reads: CASSPQGAGQFF. The CDR3, as DNA: TGTGCCAGCAGTCCGCAGGGGGCGGGGCAGTTCTTC.

V is TRBV12-3 or TRBV12-4 and J is TRBJ1-4, with 7 nucleotides matching TRBD1. This CDR3 is built from 15 residues. With V trimmed by 4 bases and J by 8 bases, 10 bases remained unmatched. Here the CDR3 reads CASSSETGLTEKLFF. CDR3 nucleotide sequence: TGTGCCAGCAGTTCTGAGACAGGGCTTACGGAAAAACTGTTTTTT.

This clonotype was seen more than once but under ten times. The V and J genes are TRBV20-1 and TRBJ2-3; 10 nucleotides align to TRBD1. This CDR3 has 15 residues. J was trimmed by 4 bases and V by 2 bases; bases with no gene match: 6. Germline V CDR1 and CDR2: DFQATT, SNEGSKA (reference sequence). The CDR3 DNA is TGCAGTGCTAGACCCCTTGGACAGGGGGCAGATACGCAGTATTTT. Translating gives CSARPLGQGADTQYF.

This chain links TRBV6-5 with TRBJ2-3; 11 bases fit TRBD2. The germline V gene encodes CDR1 MNHEY and CDR2 SVGAGI. Germline trimming cut 4 bases from V and 0 bases from J; bases unmatched to any gene: 9. This CDR3 region has 18 residues. The CDR3 DNA reads as TGTGCCAGCAGTTCGGCGGCCGGGACTAGCGGTAGCACAGATACGCAGTATTTT. Translation: CASSSAAGTSGSTDTQYF.

Only a few counts were recorded for this clonotype. The chain is built from TRBV20-1 and TRBJ2-7; 8 bases are shared with TRBD2. This CDR3 spans 13 amino acids. V gave up 2 bases and J gave up 2 bases; unmatched junction bases: 2. From germline, CDR1 is DFQATT and CDR2 SNEGSKA (reference sequence). CDR3: CSARSGLAYEQYF. The CDR3 region has the DNA TGCAGTGCTAGATCGGGACTAGCCTACGAGCAGTACTTC.

This clonotype was counted a few times. The chain joins TRBV24-1 to TRBJ2-3; 9 bases agree with TRBD1. In germline, CDR1 is KGHDR, CDR2 SFDVKD. Trimming took 2 bases from V and 3 from J; bases not matched to a gene: 2. The CDR3 consists of 15 residues. The CDR3 DNA sequence: TGTGCCACCAGTGATTCTGGACAGGGGACAGATACGCAGTATTTT. It specifies CATSDSGQGTDTQYF.

This clonotype was recorded a few times. The chain uses TRBV20-1 and TRBJ2-1; D is possibly TRBD2 (5 bases). In germline, CDR1 is DFQATT, CDR2 SNEGSKA (reference sequence). Trimming removed 0 bases at V and 4 bases at J, with 10 bases between. The CDR3 has 14 residues. The CDR3 nucleotides are TGCAGTGCTAGAGATCTGGGGAGATACAATGAGCAGTTCTTC. Protein product: CSARDLGRYNEQFF.

This clonotype was detected only a few times. Written as DNA, the CDR3 is TGCAGTGCTAGAGGGGGGACTAGCGGTTACAATGAGCAGTTCTTC. The encoded protein is CSARGGTSGYNEQFF. V is TRBV20-1 and J is TRBJ2-1; TRBD2 matches 11 bases. V lost 1 base and J lost 4; bases outside the gene matches: 3. Germline assignment: CDR1 DFQATT and CDR2 SNEGSKA (reference sequence). CDR3 size: 15 residues.

The V and J genes are TRBV5-5 and TRBJ1-3; D is uncertain. CDR3 size: 15 residues. Germline V CDR1 and CDR2: SGHKS, YYEKEE (reference sequence). V was trimmed by 2 bases and J by 4 bases, leaving 13 bases between them. The CDR3 sequence: CASSFGPAPGNTIYF. CDR3 sequence (DNA): TGTGCCAGCAGCTTCGGACCCGCACCAGGAAACACCATATATTTT.

The chain employs TRBV3-1 and TRBJ2-7, with D perhaps TRBD2 (6 bases). Germline CDR1 LGHDT, CDR2 YNNKEL (reference sequence). This CDR3 has 14 amino acids. The germline V and J ends were trimmed by 5 bases and 2 bases, with 13 bases remaining between them. The CDR3 region is CASSSRTNTYEQYF. The CDR3, as DNA: TGTGCCAGCAGCTCCCGGACTAACACCTACGAGCAGTACTTC.

J is TRBJ2-2 and V is TRBV12-3 or TRBV12-4; D might be TRBD1 (6 bases). V was clipped by 3 bases and J by 4 bases, with 9 bases between them. The CDR3 runs to 14 residues. The CDR3 DNA follows: TGTGCCAGCAGTTTTGGGGGCAGCACCGGGGAGCTGTTTTTT. This sequence encodes CASSFGGSTGELFF.